The source of this T cell receptor (beta chain) is a study of technical replicates of blood from four donors. This CDR3 spans 13 amino acids. The germline V gene has CDR1 MNHEY and CDR2 SVGAGI. The V end was cut by 4 bases, the J end by 3 bases, with 9 bases between. Sequenced by immunoSEQ multiplex PCR; TCRdb stores in-frame clones only, minus some. Counted here are around 85,000 clones, around 94% occurring once; the ten biggest clones make up 0.25%. The rearrangement links TRBV6-5 to TRBJ1-2; D may be TRBD1 (5 bases). The material sequenced was T cells isolated from PBMCs. The source of this sequence is a human donor in good health. The CDR3 loop is CASSLEGYYGYTF. In nucleotides, the CDR3 is TGTGCCAGCAGTTTGGAGGGGTACTATGGCTACACCTTC.